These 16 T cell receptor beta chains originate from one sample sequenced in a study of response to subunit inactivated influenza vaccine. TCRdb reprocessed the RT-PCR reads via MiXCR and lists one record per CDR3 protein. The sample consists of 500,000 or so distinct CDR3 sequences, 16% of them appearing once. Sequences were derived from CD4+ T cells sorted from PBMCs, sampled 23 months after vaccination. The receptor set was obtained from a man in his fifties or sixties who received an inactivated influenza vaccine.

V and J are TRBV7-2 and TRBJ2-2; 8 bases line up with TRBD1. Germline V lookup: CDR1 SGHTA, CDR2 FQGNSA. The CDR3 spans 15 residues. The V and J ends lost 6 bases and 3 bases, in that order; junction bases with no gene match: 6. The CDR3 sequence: CASSKGTGYTGELFF. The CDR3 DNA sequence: TGTGCCAGCAGTAAGGGGACAGGCTACACCGGGGAGCTGTTTTTT.

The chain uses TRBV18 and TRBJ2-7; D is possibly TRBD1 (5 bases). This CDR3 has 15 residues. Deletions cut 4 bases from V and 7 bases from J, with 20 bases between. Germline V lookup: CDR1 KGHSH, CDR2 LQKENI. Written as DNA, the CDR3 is TGTGCCAGCTCACTGGGCGGACATAGTGTACGTGAGCAGTACTTC. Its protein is CASSLGGHSVREQYF.

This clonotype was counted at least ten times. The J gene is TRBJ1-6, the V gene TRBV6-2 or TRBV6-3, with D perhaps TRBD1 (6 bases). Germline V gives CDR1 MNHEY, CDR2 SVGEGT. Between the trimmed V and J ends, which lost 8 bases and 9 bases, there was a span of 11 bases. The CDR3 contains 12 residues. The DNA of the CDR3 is TGTGCCAGCCAGGGGAGGGCTTCACCCCTCCACTTT. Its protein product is CASQGRASPLHF.

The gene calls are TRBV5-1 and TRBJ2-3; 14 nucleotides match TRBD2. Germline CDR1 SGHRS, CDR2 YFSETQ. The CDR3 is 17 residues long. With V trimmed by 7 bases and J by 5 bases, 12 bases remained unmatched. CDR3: CASSQSTGLAGEDTQYF. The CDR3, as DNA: TGCGCCAGCTCTCAGTCGACGGGACTAGCGGGAGAAGATACGCAGTATTTT.

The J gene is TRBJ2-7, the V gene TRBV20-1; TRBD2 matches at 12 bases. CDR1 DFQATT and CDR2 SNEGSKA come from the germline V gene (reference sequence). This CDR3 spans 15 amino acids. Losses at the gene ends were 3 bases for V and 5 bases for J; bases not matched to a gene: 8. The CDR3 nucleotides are TGCAGTGCTAGTACCCCTAGCGGGAGGGTCAACGAGCAGTACTTC. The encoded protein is CSASTPSGRVNEQYF.

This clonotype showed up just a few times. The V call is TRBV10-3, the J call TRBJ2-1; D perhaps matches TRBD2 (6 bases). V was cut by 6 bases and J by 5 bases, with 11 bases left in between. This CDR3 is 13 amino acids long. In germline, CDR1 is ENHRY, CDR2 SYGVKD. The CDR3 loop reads CAISPSEDNEQFF. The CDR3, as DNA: TGTGCCATCAGCCCTAGCGAGGACAATGAGCAGTTCTTC.

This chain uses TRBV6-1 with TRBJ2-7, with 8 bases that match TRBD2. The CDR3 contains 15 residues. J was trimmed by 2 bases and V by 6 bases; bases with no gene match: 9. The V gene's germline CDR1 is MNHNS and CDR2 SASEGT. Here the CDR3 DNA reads TGTGCCAGCAGCGGACTCGGGGGGGAAGCCTACGAGCAGTACTTC. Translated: CASSGLGGEAYEQYF.

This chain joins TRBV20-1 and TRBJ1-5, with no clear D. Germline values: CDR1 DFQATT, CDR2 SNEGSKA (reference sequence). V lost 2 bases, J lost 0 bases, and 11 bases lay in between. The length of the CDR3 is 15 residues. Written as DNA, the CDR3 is TGCAGTGCTAGAAAGGGATCTAATAGCAATCAGCCCCAGCATTTT. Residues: CSARKGSNSNQPQHF.

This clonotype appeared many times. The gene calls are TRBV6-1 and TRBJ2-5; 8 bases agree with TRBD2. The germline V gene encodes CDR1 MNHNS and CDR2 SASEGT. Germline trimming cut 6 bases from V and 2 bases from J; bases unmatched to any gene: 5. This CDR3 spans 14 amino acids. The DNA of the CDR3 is TGTGCCAGCAGCGGGGGGGGACCTCAAGAGACCCAGTACTTC. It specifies CASSGGGPQETQYF.

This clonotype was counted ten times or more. The DNA of the CDR3 is TGCAGCGTTGGGAGGACTCCCCGAGATACGCAGTATTTT. As protein: CSVGRTPRDTQYF. V and J are TRBV29-1 and TRBJ2-3; D possibly corresponds to TRBD2 (5 bases). Deletions cut 4 bases from V and 5 bases from J, with 13 bases between. Germline values: CDR1 SQVTM, CDR2 ANQGSEA. This CDR3 contains 13 residues.

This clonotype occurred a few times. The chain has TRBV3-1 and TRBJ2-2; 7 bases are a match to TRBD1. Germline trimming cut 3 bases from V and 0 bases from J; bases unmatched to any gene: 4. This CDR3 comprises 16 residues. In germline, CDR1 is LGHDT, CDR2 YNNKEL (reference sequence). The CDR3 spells CASSQTGTANTGELFF. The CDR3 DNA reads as TGTGCCAGCAGCCAGACCGGGACAGCGAACACCGGGGAGCTGTTTTTT.

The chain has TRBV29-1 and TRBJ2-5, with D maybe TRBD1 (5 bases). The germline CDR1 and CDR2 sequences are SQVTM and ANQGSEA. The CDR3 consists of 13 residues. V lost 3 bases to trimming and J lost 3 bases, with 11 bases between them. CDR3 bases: TGCAGCGTTGAGTCGGGCAGGGAAGAGACCCAGTACTTC. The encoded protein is CSVESGREETQYF.

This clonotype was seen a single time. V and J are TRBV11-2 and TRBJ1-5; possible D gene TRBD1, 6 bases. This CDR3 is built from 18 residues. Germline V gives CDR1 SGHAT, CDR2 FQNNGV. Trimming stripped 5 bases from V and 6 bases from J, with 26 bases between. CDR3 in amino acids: CASSLHPYQGSRIQPQHF. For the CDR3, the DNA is TGTGCCAGCAGCCTCCACCCCTATCAGGGGTCACGCATTCAGCCCCAGCATTTT.

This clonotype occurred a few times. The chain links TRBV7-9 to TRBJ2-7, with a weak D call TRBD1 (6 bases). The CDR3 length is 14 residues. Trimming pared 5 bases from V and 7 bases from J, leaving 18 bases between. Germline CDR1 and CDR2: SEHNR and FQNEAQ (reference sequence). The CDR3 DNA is TGTGCCAGCAGCCCCTGGACAGTCCCGAGGGAGCAGTACTTC. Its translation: CASSPWTVPREQYF.

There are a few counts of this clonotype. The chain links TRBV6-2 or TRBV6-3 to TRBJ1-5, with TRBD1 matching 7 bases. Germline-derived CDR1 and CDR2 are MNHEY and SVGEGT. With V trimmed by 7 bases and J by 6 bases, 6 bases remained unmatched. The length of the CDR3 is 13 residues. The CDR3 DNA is TGTGCCAGCACCGACAGGGCCCCTCAGCCCCAGCATTTT. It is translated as CASTDRAPQPQHF.

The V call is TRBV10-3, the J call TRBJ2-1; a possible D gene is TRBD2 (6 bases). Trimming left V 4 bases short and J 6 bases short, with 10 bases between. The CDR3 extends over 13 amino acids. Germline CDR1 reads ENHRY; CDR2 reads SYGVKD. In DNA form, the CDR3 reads TGTGCCATCAGTGTCCGGGACTCCAATGAGCAGTTCTTC. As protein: CAISVRDSNEQFF.